Below, 26 T cell receptor beta chains from the same sample are listed, as sequenced in a study of graft-versus-host responses after intestinal transplantation. Using immunoSEQ multiplex PCR, the repertoire was profiled, and TCRdb retains in-frame clones only, with some absent. Among tens of thousands of clones, around 95% were seen once, and the ten largest hold approximately 0.54%. Their specific antigens are unknown. Source: unstimulated CD8+ T cells sorted from spleen or lymph node cells, taken before transplant. Every receptor here comes from a human donor who was the organ donor for an intestinal transplant.

The rearrangement links TRBV7-6 to TRBJ2-3; no definite D call. In germline, CDR1 is SGHVS, CDR2 FNYEAQ. The ends were cut back, 1 base at V and 2 bases at J, with 10 bases in the middle. The CDR3 spans 15 residues. The CDR3, as DNA: TGTGCCAGCAGCTTAGTTGGGTCATCCACAGATACGCAGTATTTT. Amino acids: CASSLVGSSTDTQYF.

This chain joins TRBV15 and TRBJ1-1, with TRBD1 matching over 9 bases. CDR1 is LNHNV and CDR2 is YYDKDF in the germline V gene (reference sequence). With V trimmed by 6 bases and J by 4 bases, 3 bases remained unmatched. The CDR3 contains 13 residues. CDR3 in amino acids: CATSRTGVTEAFF. The CDR3, as DNA: TGTGCCACCAGTAGGACAGGGGTCACTGAAGCTTTCTTT. Full variable domain (missing parts from reference TRBV15 and TRBJ1-1): DAMVIQNPRYQVTQFGKPVTLSCSQTLNHNVMYWYQQKSSQAPKLLFHYYDKDFNNEADTPDNFQSRRPNTSFCFLDIRSPGLGDTAMYLCATSRTGVTEAFFGQGTRLTVV.

The rearrangement joins TRBV27 to TRBJ2-3; TRBD2 matches 8 bases. J gave up 2 bases and V 3 bases, and 7 bases lay outside the gene matches. The germline V gene encodes CDR1 MNHEY and CDR2 SMNVEV (reference sequence). The CDR3 spans 16 residues. The CDR3 reads CASSFASGGFTDTQYF. The CDR3 coding sequence is TGTGCCAGCAGTTTCGCCAGCGGGGGATTCACAGATACGCAGTATTTT.

The chain uses TRBV7-8 and TRBJ1-5; no clear D. Trimming took off 5 bases at V and 1 base at J, with 9 bases between the two ends. This CDR3 contains 14 residues. Germline V gives CDR1 SGHVS, CDR2 FQNEAQ. The CDR3 reads CASSRGGSNQPQHF. In DNA form, the CDR3 reads TGTGCCAGCAGCCGGGGTGGGAGCAATCAGCCCCAGCATTTT.

The chain combines TRBV7-9 with TRBJ1-1; no reliable D call. Trimming removed 2 bases from V and 1 base from J, with 11 bases in between. The CDR3 runs to 15 residues. Germline lookup yields CDR1 SEHNR and CDR2 FQNEAQ (reference sequence). The CDR3: CASSLMGSGNTEAFF. The DNA for the CDR3 is TGTGCCAGCAGCTTAATGGGCAGCGGGAACACTGAAGCTTTCTTT.

The chain couples TRBV7-9 to TRBJ2-7, with D possibly TRBD1 on 5 matching bases. Germline assignment: CDR1 SEHNR and CDR2 FQNEAQ (reference sequence). The length of the CDR3 is 15 residues. V was cut by 5 bases and J by 0 bases, with 14 bases left in between. The CDR3 sequence: CASSPPLDSSYEQYF. The CDR3 DNA reads TGTGCCAGCAGCCCCCCTCTAGACAGCTCCTACGAGCAGTACTTC.

The rearrangement joins TRBV29-1 to TRBJ1-4, with D unclear. This CDR3 has 11 amino acids. V was shortened by 8 bases and J by 8 bases, with 12 bases between the two germline ends. Germline loops: CDR1 SQVTM, CDR2 ANQGSEA. CDR3 residues: CSLKWPEKLFF. The DNA of the CDR3 is TGCAGCCTAAAATGGCCAGAAAAACTGTTTTTT. Full variable domain (missing parts from reference TRBV29-1 and TRBJ1-4): SAVISQKPSRDICQRGTSLTIQCQVDSQVTMMFWYRQQPGQSLTLIATANQGSEATYESGFVIDKFPISRPNLTFSTLTVSNMSPEDSSIYLCSLKWPEKLFFGSGTQLSVL.

This chain links TRBV4-3 with TRBJ2-5; D is unclear. This CDR3 spans 16 amino acids. V lost 2 bases, J lost 2 bases, and 15 bases lay in between. Germline CDR1 LGHNA, CDR2 YSLEER. Here the CDR3 reads CASSQKSTDLQETQYF. CDR3 sequence (DNA): TGCGCCAGCAGCCAAAAGTCCACGGACCTTCAAGAGACCCAGTACTTC.

The V gene is TRBV13, the J gene TRBJ2-1, with D perhaps TRBD1 or TRBD2 (6 bases each). Germline V gene lookup returns CDR1 PRHDT and CDR2 FYEKMQ (reference sequence). Trimming removed 2 bases at V and 9 bases at J, with 8 bases between. The CDR3 is 12 residues long. The CDR3 DNA sequence: TGTGCCAGCAGCTTACGGGGGCTTGAGCAGTTCTTC. It translates to CASSLRGLEQFF.

A word on this clone: The same CDR3 is also encoded by other DNA sequences in this sample. V gene TRBV9 combines with J gene TRBJ2-3, with D unclear. V shed 3 bases and J shed 3 bases, with 2 bases lying between them. Germline assignment: CDR1 SGDLS and CDR2 YYNGEE. CDR3 length: 11 amino acids. The CDR3 here is CASSATDTQYF. CDR3 nucleotide sequence: TGTGCCAGCAGCGCAACAGATACGCAGTATTTT.

This chain links TRBV6-5 with TRBJ1-2; no clear D gene. The CDR3 has 9 residues. V gave up 3 bases and J gave up 7 bases, with 0 bases separating them. Germline V lookup: CDR1 MNHEY, CDR2 SVGAGI. CDR3 sequence reads: CASSYGYTF. CDR3 nucleotides: TGTGCCAGCAGTTATGGCTACACCTTC.

The chain has TRBV10-2 and TRBJ2-7; 9 bases align to TRBD1. Germline CDR1 reads WSHSY; CDR2 reads SAAADI. The CDR3 extends over 15 amino acids. With 5 bases clipped from V and 6 bases from J, the junction kept 11 bases outside the gene matches. The CDR3 sequence: CASSYYGTGSIEQYF. CDR3 DNA sequence: TGCGCCAGCAGTTATTACGGGACAGGGTCGATCGAGCAGTACTTC.

The genes are TRBV15 and TRBJ2-1; 11 nucleotides align to TRBD2. The CDR3 totals 16 residues. Germline CDR1 reads LNHNV; CDR2 reads YYDKDF (reference sequence). Germline trimming cut 1 base from V and 8 bases from J; bases unmatched to any gene: 7. Here the CDR3 reads CATSRVYSGGAHEQFF. Written as DNA, the CDR3 is TGTGCCACCAGCAGAGTATATAGCGGGGGGGCCCATGAGCAGTTCTTC. The full variable domain, rest sourced from reference TRBV15 and TRBJ2-1, is DAMVIQNPRYQVTQFGKPVTLSCSQTLNHNVMYWYQQKSSQAPKLLFHYYDKDFNNEADTPDNFQSRRPNTSFCFLDIRSPGLGDTAMYLCATSRVYSGGAHEQFFGPGTRLTVL.

The rearrangement uses TRBV6-1 and TRBJ1-6; D not certain. Trimming shortened V by 2 bases and J by 8 bases, and 4 bases separated the two germline ends. This CDR3 contains 12 residues. Germline assignment: CDR1 MNHNS and CDR2 SASEGT. The CDR3 is CASSEWDSPLHF. Written as DNA, the CDR3 is TGTGCCAGCAGTGAATGGGATTCACCCCTCCACTTT.

V and J are TRBV6-6 and TRBJ1-5; no reliable D call. CDR3 length: 16 amino acids. The V end lost 0 bases, the J end lost 2 bases, and 11 bases lay between the germline ends. Germline V gives CDR1 MNHNY, CDR2 SVGAGI (reference sequence). CDR3 region: CASSYSQDAGNQPQHF. DNA of the CDR3: TGTGCCAGCAGTTACTCCCAGGACGCGGGCAATCAGCCCCAGCATTTT.

The chain carries TRBV4-3 and TRBJ2-1; the D is unclear. The CDR3 contains 14 residues. V gave up 1 base and J gave up 3 bases, with 7 bases separating them. Germline assignment: CDR1 LGHNA and CDR2 YSLEER. The CDR3 here is CASSQGPVYNEQFF. The CDR3, as DNA: TGCGCCAGCAGCCAAGGTCCGGTCTACAATGAGCAGTTCTTC.

The V gene is TRBV6-4, the J gene TRBJ1-2; 8 bases fit TRBD1. The V and J ends lost 7 bases and 6 bases, in that order; junction bases with no gene match: 10. This CDR3 spans 14 amino acids. Germline CDR1 and CDR2: MRHNA and SNTAGT. CDR3 residues: CASTGPDRVNGYTF. In nucleotides, the CDR3 is TGTGCCAGCACCGGCCCGGACAGGGTGAATGGCTACACCTTC.

The V and J genes are TRBV4-1 and TRBJ2-2; D gene ambiguous. CDR1 and CDR2 from the germline V gene are MGHRA and YSYEKL. With 0 bases removed from V and 8 bases from J, the gap between germline ends came to 19 bases. The length of the CDR3 is 17 residues. CDR3 in DNA: TGCGCCAGCAGCCAAGATAACCCACACACGCGGTCGGGGGAGCTGTTTTTT. It codes for CASSQDNPHTRSGELFF.

This chain uses TRBV5-8 with TRBJ2-2, with D possibly being TRBD1 (6 bases). This CDR3 is 15 amino acids long. Germline V lookup: CDR1 SGHTS, CDR2 YDEGEE. Trimming took 5 bases from V and 4 from J, leaving 15 bases between them. Here the CDR3 DNA reads TGTGCCAGCAGGTCAAGGGGGTTTGGCACCGGGGAGCTGTTTTTT. The encoded protein is CASRSRGFGTGELFF.

The chain employs TRBV30 and TRBJ2-3; TRBD1 matches at 7 bases. The CDR3 totals 15 residues. J lost 3 bases, V lost 1 base, and 7 bases had no gene match. The V gene's germline CDR1 is GTSNPN and CDR2 SVGIG (reference sequence). CDR3 residues: CAWSATGQPTDTQYF. In DNA form, the CDR3 reads TGTGCCTGGAGTGCGACGGGACAGCCTACAGATACGCAGTATTTT.

The chain is built from TRBV6-1 and TRBJ2-3, with D unclear. This CDR3 is 12 amino acids long. Germline V gene lookup returns CDR1 MNHNS and CDR2 SASEGT. V lost 5 bases and J 5 bases, leaving 8 bases between the germline ends. The CDR3 region is CASSPREDTQYF. The CDR3, as DNA: TGTGCCAGCAGTCCCCGAGAAGATACGCAGTATTTT.

Comment on this clone: Germline and junction disagree at one end, which may indicate a read error. The genes are TRBV7-2 and TRBJ2-2; D is unresolved. Germline lookup yields CDR1 SGHTA and CDR2 FQGNSA. The CDR3 contains 14 residues. The CDR3 DNA sequence: TGTGCCAGCAGTTTAGATGACGGCACCGGGGAGCTGTTTTTT. As protein: CASSLDDGTGELFF.

The J gene is TRBJ2-7, the V gene TRBV7-6; D call uncertain. Trimming removed 1 base at V and 7 bases at J, with 11 bases between. The germline gives CDR1 SGHVS, CDR2 FNYEAQ. The CDR3 runs 13 residues. CDR3 DNA: TGTGCCAGCAGCTTAGTATATCAGGCAGAGCAGTACTTC. Amino acids: CASSLVYQAEQYF. Together with reference TRBV7-6 and TRBJ2-7, the CDR3 gives the full variable domain: GAGVSQSPRYKVTKRGQDVALRCDPISGHVSLYWYRQALGQGPEFLTYFNYEAQQDKSGLPNDRFSAERPEGSISTLTIQRTEQRDSAMYRCASSLVYQAEQYFGPGTRLTVT.

V usage is TRBV4-3 and J usage is TRBJ1-2, with 9 bases matching TRBD1. Trimming cost V 8 bases and J 6 bases; bases outside gene matches: 10. In germline, CDR1 is LGHNA, CDR2 YSLEER. This CDR3 region has 14 residues. CDR3 DNA sequence: TGCGCCAGCGGGCGGGACAGGGATATTGATGGCTACACCTTC. Residues: CASGRDRDIDGYTF.

This chain joins TRBV5-6 and TRBJ1-6; no clear D. Germline CDR1 reads SGHDT; CDR2 reads YYEEEE. This CDR3 contains 16 residues. Trimming took 4 bases from V and 6 from J, leaving 17 bases between them. CDR3 bases: TGTGCCAGCAGCATACCAACAAGGAAGGGTAATTCACCCCTCCACTTT. Its protein product is CASSIPTRKGNSPLHF.

The chain links TRBV7-2 to TRBJ1-2; perhaps TRBD1 as D (5 bases). The CDR3 runs 15 residues. The ends were cut back, 0 bases at V and 4 bases at J, with 12 bases in the middle. Germline-derived CDR1 and CDR2 are SGHTA and FQGNSA. The DNA of the CDR3 is TGTGCCAGCAGCTTAGCTGGGGGACGGACCTATGGCTACACCTTC. Amino acid sequence: CASSLAGGRTYGYTF.